This TCR beta chain stems from a study of shared clonotypes between healthy human individuals. As defined, naive CD8 cells were CD45RO-negative and positively selected for CCR7, with terminally differentiated effector memory CD45RA+ cells excluded. Regarding this clone: Antigen specificity is unknown.

Sorted subsets were amplified in replicate PCRs using 200 ng DNA, about 30,000 T cell genomes. The assay was immunoSEQ multiplex PCR, and TCRdb's table has in-frame clones only and misses some. Counted here are around 2,000,000 clones, about 95% occurring once; the ten biggest clones make up about 1.1%. Study-level points and caveats: Despite large depth, sorted-subset datasets appeared incompletely sequenced. Read depth was anticipated to influence clonotype sharing among donors.

The CDR3 loop spans 15 amino acids. Trimming shortened V by 2 bases and J by 4 bases, and 12 bases separated the two germline ends. Germline V lookup: CDR1 MNHEY, CDR2 SMNVEV (reference sequence). This sequence joins TRBV27 and TRBJ1-5; D is undetermined. Sequencing input: naive CD8+ T cells sorted from blood. This sequence originates from a young man in good health. DNA for the CDR3: TGTGCCAGCAGTTTACTCGCGTCAGCAAATCAGCCCCAGCATTTT. It encodes CASSLLASANQPQHF.